This T cell receptor beta chain derives from a study of T cell changes during pregnancy in multiple sclerosis. Germline V lookup: CDR1 SGHRS, CDR2 YFSETQ. The CDR3 is 14 amino acids. V was clipped by 0 bases and J by 4 bases; unmatched bases: 1. This clone was observed a few times. TCRdb's copy holds only in-frame clones and misses some; the assay was immunoSEQ multiplex PCR. The sample consists of around 63,000 clones, around 90% of them appearing once. This clonotype was sampled from a female donor with multiple sclerosis, enrolled in a pregnancy study. The source was peripheral blood, collected after pregnancy. J is TRBJ2-3 and V is TRBV5-1, with 8 positions matching TRBD1. The CDR3 nucleotides read TGCGCCAGCAGCTTGGCACAGGGGGCAGATACGCAGTATTTT. This encodes CASSLAQGADTQYF.